Following are 3 T cell receptor beta chains from one sample sequenced in a study of blood T cell repertoires in COVID-19. Clones were read by immunoSEQ multiplex PCR, and TCRdb kept only the in-frame ones, dropping some. The repertoire holds some 200,000 clones, roughly 80% seen once, with approximately 1.4% in the top ten. Sequenced input: PBMCs or T cells enriched from blood (not recorded which). The source of these receptors is a woman in her thirties or forties with acute COVID-19.

The chain has TRBV5-1 and TRBJ1-1, with 8 bases aligning to TRBD1. Germline values: CDR1 SGHRS, CDR2 YFSETQ. V lost 3 bases to trimming and J lost 4 bases; unmatched junction nucleotides: 5. This CDR3 has 14 residues. CDR3 bases: TGCGCCAGCAGCTCCTCACAGGGGGGCACTGAAGCTTTCTTT. This gives the protein CASSSSQGGTEAFF. Supplemented by reference TRBV5-1 and TRBJ1-1, the full variable domain reads KAGVTQTPRYLIKTRGQQVTLSCSPISGHRSVSWYQQTPGQGLQFLFEYFSETQRNKGNFPGRFSGRQFSNSRSEMNVSTLELGDSALYLCASSSSQGGTEAFFGQGTRLTVV.

CDR3 sequence reads: CAICGASTDTQYF. CDR3 sequence (DNA): TGTGCCATCTGCGGTGCTAGCACAGATACGCAGTATTTT. The gene calls are TRBV10-3 and TRBJ2-3, with unresolved D. The CDR3 contains 13 residues. V lost 8 bases, J lost 0 bases, and 9 bases lay in between. The germline gives CDR1 ENHRY, CDR2 SYGVKD.

The chain has TRBV6-2 or TRBV6-3 and TRBJ1-5; the match to TRBD1 covers 7 bases. CDR1 is MNHEY and CDR2 is SVGEGT in the germline V gene. V shed 4 bases and J 1 base; nucleotides not matched to a gene: 16. CDR3 length: 19 residues. The CDR3 reads CASSSSTGFVPLSNQPQHF. CDR3 DNA sequence: TGTGCCAGCAGTTCCTCGACAGGGTTCGTGCCCTTGAGCAATCAGCCCCAGCATTTT.